This T cell receptor beta chain was recorded in a study of CD8+ T cells in alopecia areata. Looking at the study overall: Tofacitinib exposure lasted 6 to 18 months, followed by 6 months off drug.

RNA extraction was followed by reverse transcription into cDNA, which acted as the sequencing template. Using immunoSEQ multiplex PCR, the repertoire was profiled, and TCRdb retains in-frame clones only, with some absent. The data hold 200,000 or so clones, with roughly 50% observed a single time. Regarding treatment: oral pan-JAK inhibitor, 5-10 mg twice daily. The CDR3 has 15 amino acids. The V gene lost 1 base and the J gene lost 0 bases, with 9 bases spanning the gap. The V gene's germline CDR1 is SGHNT and CDR2 YYREEE (reference sequence). The chain carries TRBV5-4 and TRBJ2-3; D is possibly TRBD2 (5 bases). Sequenced here: CD4+ T cells sorted from blood, sampled at week 24, from a patient treated with tofacitinib. The TCR was taken from a human donor with alopecia areata. In nucleotides, the CDR3 is TGTGCCAGCAGCTTGACTCGCGGGAGCACAGATACGCAGTATTTT. Protein sequence: CASSLTRGSTDTQYF.